The clone carrying this TCR beta chain occurred many times. Multiplex PCR in two rounds served to amplify TCR beta CDR3 from genomic DNA. Each TRBV and TRBJ gene had its own primer in the first PCR round. Each CDR3 protein is one row after TCRdb ran MiXCR on the multiplex PCR reads. Among more than 13,000 distinct CDR3 sequences listed, 30% were seen once. The entry originates in a study of prognosis after radiotherapy for stage I lung cancer. This material consisted of PBMCs, taken before or after stereotactic body radiation therapy (not recorded which). This TCR was sampled from a donor over 45 with non-small cell lung cancer.

CDR3 in amino acids: CASSRPQGETQYF. The CDR3 DNA reads TGTGCCAGCAGCCGACCACAGGGTGAGACCCAGTACTTC. The genes are TRBV11-2 and TRBJ2-5, with D tentatively TRBD1 (6 bases). The ends were cut back, 5 bases at V and 5 bases at J, with 12 bases in the middle. CDR1 and CDR2 (germline): SGHAT, FQNNGV. This CDR3 contains 13 residues.